Following are 9 T cell receptor beta chains from one sample sequenced in a study of a mutant IDH1 vaccine in newly diagnosed glioma. TCRdb's table, derived via immunoSEQ multiplex PCR, lists solely in-frame clones and lacks some. This sample has 88,000 or so clones, with about 82% found just once. For these TCRs, the target antigens are not known. The time point here: week 23, last vaccination. Vaccine doses each comprised 300 ug of mutant IDH1 20-mer peptide, with topical imiquimod. Sample: PBMCs, taken from a glioma patient whose treatment included an IDH1 peptide vaccine. The receptor set was obtained from a man aged 30 to 45 with glioma. Some clones in this sample may be carry-over from other donors' samples.

The V call is TRBV11-2, the J call TRBJ2-7; D gene unclear. V was pared by 3 bases and J by 2 bases, with 5 bases between. Germline V CDR1 and CDR2: SGHAT, FQNNGV. The CDR3 spans 12 residues. The CDR3 sequence: CASSFIPYEQYF. CDR3 DNA: TGTGCCAGCAGCTTCATCCCCTACGAGCAGTACTTC.

This clone was seen a single time. J is TRBJ2-2 and V is TRBV5-1; 10 nucleotides line up with TRBD2. Germline V CDR1 and CDR2: SGHRS, YFSETQ. V trimming: 7 bases; J trimming: 4 bases; junction bases outside the gene matches: 1. The CDR3 consists of 13 residues. CDR3 DNA sequence: TGCGCCAGCGGACTAGCGGTCACCGGGGAGCTGTTTTTT. It specifies CASGLAVTGELFF.

A single count supports this clone. CDR3 protein: CASSSEGPGLFSSGANVLTF. The DNA for the CDR3 is TGCGCCAGCAGCTCGGAAGGCCCAGGACTCTTCAGCTCTGGGGCCAACGTCCTGACTTTC. The chain couples TRBV5-1 to TRBJ2-6, with D perhaps matching TRBD2 (5 bases). The CDR3 runs to 20 residues. Germline-derived CDR1 and CDR2 are SGHRS and YFSETQ. Trimming left V 3 bases short and J 0 bases short, with 22 bases between. Complete variable domain (other parts from reference TRBV5-1 and TRBJ2-6): KAGVTQTPRYLIKTRGQQVTLSCSPISGHRSVSWYQQTPGQGLQFLFEYFSETQRNKGNFPGRFSGRQFSNSRSEMNVSTLELGDSALYLCASSSEGPGLFSSGANVLTFGAGSRLTVL.

The chain links TRBV7-9 to TRBJ2-5; possibly TRBD2 for D (6 bases). Trimming left V 4 bases short and J 7 bases short, with 16 bases between. Germline V lookup: CDR1 SEHNR, CDR2 FQNEAQ (reference sequence). The CDR3 is made up of 14 amino acids. DNA of the CDR3: TGTGCCAGCAGCTCGCCGGGGGAGAAGGGGACCCAGTACTTC. This translates into CASSSPGEKGTQYF. Using reference TRBV7-9 and TRBJ2-5 for the parts outside the CDR3, the full variable domain is DTGVSQNPRHKITKRGQNVTFRCDPISEHNRLYWYRQTLGQGPEFLTYFQNEAQLEKSRLLSDRFSAERPKGSFSTLEIQRTEQGDSAMYLCASSSPGEKGTQYFGPGTRLLVL.

V and J are TRBV6-5 and TRBJ2-1; D gene uncertain. The germline V gene has CDR1 MNHEY and CDR2 SVGAGI. CDR3 size: 12 residues. V was cut by 5 bases and J by 5 bases, with 7 bases left in between. The CDR3 is CASSPRDNEQFF. The CDR3, as DNA: TGTGCCAGCAGTCCCCGTGACAATGAGCAGTTCTTC.

The genes are TRBV5-1 and TRBJ2-6, with D unresolved. The V and J ends lost 9 bases and 1 base respectively, with 8 bases between them. The germline gives CDR1 SGHRS, CDR2 YFSETQ. The CDR3 extends over 13 amino acids. The CDR3, as DNA: TGCGCCACCAGGCGGTCTGGGGCCAACGTCCTGACTTTC. As protein: CATRRSGANVLTF.

The V gene is TRBV28, the J gene TRBJ2-5, with D maybe TRBD2 (6 bases). The V and J ends lost 3 bases and 5 bases respectively, with 19 bases between them. CDR1 and CDR2 (germline): MDHEN, SYDVKM. The CDR3 is 16 amino acids. CDR3 sequence: CASSFLNLGRRETQYF. The CDR3 DNA reads TGTGCCAGCAGTTTCCTCAATCTAGGGAGGCGGGAGACCCAGTACTTC.

The V call is TRBV7-2, the J call TRBJ1-4, with no clear D. This CDR3 contains 14 residues. The V gene's germline CDR1 is SGHTA and CDR2 FQGNSA. With 5 bases removed from V and 7 bases from J, the gap between germline ends came to 14 bases. As DNA, the CDR3 is TGTGCCAGCAGCCCCCTCGAAGTCTCTGAAAAACTGTTTTTT. Translating gives CASSPLEVSEKLFF.

J is TRBJ2-3 and V is TRBV7-2; 10 bases line up with TRBD2. The CDR3 is made up of 16 amino acids. J was trimmed by 10 bases and V by 3 bases; bases with no gene match: 13. Per germline, CDR1 SGHTA and CDR2 FQGNSA. The CDR3: CASSFLAGATSWAQYF. In DNA form, the CDR3 reads TGTGCCAGCAGCTTTCTAGCGGGAGCCACGTCTTGGGCGCAGTATTTT. Full variable domain (remainder filled in from reference TRBV7-2 and TRBJ2-3): GAGVSQSPSNKVTEKGKDVELRCDPISGHTALYWYRQSLGQGLEFLIYFQGNSAPDKSGLPSDRFSAERTGGSVSTLTIQRTQQEDSAVYLCASSFLAGATSWAQYFGPGTRLTVL.